The 16 T cell receptor beta chains presented below share a single source sample, sequenced in a study of T cell responses to AZD1222 COVID-19 vaccine. Repertoires were generated with immunoSEQ multiplex PCR, while TCRdb's copy carries only in-frame clones and drops some. The sample lists 120,000 to 150,000 clones; 85% to 90% were seen once. The sequencing here drew on peripheral blood, taken 28 days after the second AZD1222 dose. Receptor source: an adult who received the AZD1222 COVID-19 vaccine.

The rearrangement joins TRBV11-1 to TRBJ2-1; a possible D gene is TRBD2 (6 bases). The ends were cut back, 3 bases at V and 6 bases at J, with 9 bases in the middle. The CDR3 covers 13 residues. The V gene's germline CDR1 is SGHAT and CDR2 FQDESV (reference sequence). The CDR3 sequence: CASSFWEANEQFF. The CDR3 DNA sequence: TGTGCCAGCAGCTTCTGGGAGGCCAATGAGCAGTTCTTC.

The rearrangement uses TRBV29-1 and TRBJ1-1, with D perhaps matching TRBD1 (5 bases). The CDR3 is 13 residues long. The germline V gene encodes CDR1 SQVTM and CDR2 ANQGSEA. Trimming cost V 7 bases and J 0 bases, with 12 bases left between them. The CDR3 sequence: CSAVGQMNTEAFF. The CDR3 DNA sequence: TGCAGCGCCGTTGGACAAATGAACACTGAAGCTTTCTTT.

This clone is a singleton in its sample. This rearrangement joins TRBV14 to TRBJ2-3; 9 nucleotides agree with TRBD2. There are 16 residues in the CDR3. With V trimmed by 0 bases and J by 4 bases, 5 bases remained unmatched. Germline values: CDR1 SGHDN, CDR2 FVKESK. CDR3: CASSQEQRGVSDTQYF. CDR3 in DNA: TGTGCCAGCAGCCAAGAGCAGCGGGGGGTCTCAGATACGCAGTATTTT.

V and J are TRBV4-3 and TRBJ2-3; 8 positions match TRBD2. Per germline, CDR1 LGHNA and CDR2 YSLEER. The CDR3 has 15 amino acids. V dropped 0 bases and J dropped 3; count of bases not matched to a gene: 2. Written as DNA, the CDR3 is TGCGCCAGCAGCCAAGATACTAGCGGTACAGATACGCAGTATTTT. Residues: CASSQDTSGTDTQYF.

V gene TRBV28 combines with J gene TRBJ1-5, with D hard to call. The length of the CDR3 is 15 residues. The V gene lost 7 bases and the J gene lost 3 bases, with 16 bases spanning the gap. Germline V gene sequence: CDR1 MDHEN, CDR2 SYDVKM. The CDR3 region has the DNA TGTGCCAGCACCCGGTTGGTGGCGATCAATCAGCCCCAGCATTTT. Its translation is CASTRLVAINQPQHF.

The chain couples TRBV7-2 to TRBJ2-2, with a tentative D call TRBD2 (6 bases). The V gene's germline CDR1 is SGHTA and CDR2 FQGNSA. V lost 5 bases, J lost 0 bases, and 16 bases lay in between. The CDR3 is 17 residues long. CDR3 residues: CASSVRGRQTNTGELFF. The CDR3 region has the DNA TGTGCCAGCAGCGTACGGGGGAGACAGACGAACACCGGGGAGCTGTTTTTT. Variable domain in full (rest from reference TRBV7-2 and TRBJ2-2): GAGVSQSPSNKVTEKGKDVELRCDPISGHTALYWYRQSLGQGLEFLIYFQGNSAPDKSGLPSDRFSAERTGGSVSTLTIQRTQQEDSAVYLCASSVRGRQTNTGELFFGEGSRLTVL.

CDR3 residues: CASREGGGGELFF. The CDR3 coding sequence is TGCGCCAGCAGGGAGGGAGGAGGCGGGGAGCTGTTTTTT. This rearrangement joins TRBV5-1 to TRBJ2-2, with a weak D call TRBD2 (6 bases). The CDR3 extends over 13 amino acids. Trimming cost V 5 bases and J 7 bases, with 12 bases left between them. Germline V gives CDR1 SGHRS, CDR2 YFSETQ.

This chain joins TRBV7-2 and TRBJ1-1; TRBD1 agrees at 11 bases. V was pared by 6 bases and J by 4 bases, with 4 bases of the junction left unmatched. Germline V CDR1 and CDR2: SGHTA, FQGNSA. The CDR3 spans 14 residues. The CDR3, as DNA: TGTGCCAGCAGGACGGGGACAGGGGGCACTGAAGCTTTCTTT. It codes for CASRTGTGGTEAFF.

V and J are TRBV5-1 and TRBJ2-5, with 7 positions matching TRBD2. CDR3 length equals 14 residues. The V segment lost 5 bases and the J segment 5 bases; nucleotides outside the gene matches: 9. Germline V gene lookup returns CDR1 SGHRS and CDR2 YFSETQ. The CDR3 bases are TGCGCCAGCAGGGCAAGTAGCGGGTCGGAGACCCAGTACTTC. This gives the protein CASRASSGSETQYF. Supplemented by reference TRBV5-1 and TRBJ2-5, the full variable domain reads KAGVTQTPRYLIKTRGQQVTLSCSPISGHRSVSWYQQTPGQGLQFLFEYFSETQRNKGNFPGRFSGRQFSNSRSEMNVSTLELGDSALYLCASRASSGSETQYFGPGTRLLVL.

J is TRBJ2-1 and V is TRBV7-3; 8 bases agree with TRBD2. The J segment lost 9 bases and the V segment lost 1 base, leaving 11 bases of the junction unmatched. Germline values: CDR1 SGHTA, CDR2 FQGTGA. The CDR3 sequence is 16 residues long. The CDR3 sequence is CASSLKPPAAGVEQFF. As DNA, the CDR3 is TGTGCCAGCAGCTTAAAGCCCCCGGCAGCGGGAGTTGAGCAGTTCTTC.

V and J are TRBV2 and TRBJ1-2, with D unclear. The CDR3 is made up of 13 amino acids. Trimming took off 3 bases at V and 7 bases at J, with 12 bases between the two ends. CDR1 is SNHLY and CDR2 is FYNNEI in the germline V gene. For the CDR3, the DNA is TGTGCCAGCAGTGATACTGGGAGTCTTGGCTACACCTTC. This gives the protein CASSDTGSLGYTF.

The genes are TRBV10-3 and TRBJ2-5; 8 bases align to TRBD2. The CDR3 contains 13 residues. Germline V gene data show CDR1 as ENHRY and CDR2 as SYGVKD. Trimming removed 4 bases from V and 3 bases from J; junction bases left unmatched: 1. The CDR3 spells CAISVREEETQYF. The CDR3 nucleotides read TGTGCCATCAGTGTGCGGGAGGAAGAGACCCAGTACTTC.

The rearrangement joins TRBV4-2 to TRBJ1-5; no firm D call. The CDR3 consists of 13 residues. Germline lookup yields CDR1 LGHNA and CDR2 YNFKEQ. Trimming pared 1 base from V and 5 bases from J, leaving 6 bases between. The CDR3, as DNA: TGTGCCAGCAGCCAAGTACGGGATCAGCCCCAGCATTTT. This encodes CASSQVRDQPQHF.

This rearrangement joins TRBV18 to TRBJ2-5; either TRBD1 or TRBD2 may fit D (6 bases each). V lost 2 bases and J 1 base, leaving 11 bases between the germline ends. The CDR3 covers 15 residues. Germline loops: CDR1 KGHSH, CDR2 LQKENI. CDR3 residues: CASSPRGGPQETQYF. CDR3 nucleotides: TGTGCCAGCTCACCAAGAGGGGGGCCCCAAGAGACCCAGTACTTC.

The rearrangement joins TRBV18 to TRBJ1-5, with D possibly being TRBD1 (6 bases). CDR1 is KGHSH, CDR2 LQKENI, per germline. The CDR3 has 14 residues. V gave up 3 bases and J gave up 1 base, with 7 bases separating them. This chain's CDR3 is CASSPQGSNQPQHF. The CDR3 DNA reads TGTGCCAGCTCACCTCAGGGGAGCAATCAGCCCCAGCATTTT.

In DNA form, the CDR3 reads TGTGCCAGCAGCTTAGCGTCAGGGGGATTGTCAACAAATACGCAGTATTTT. Encoded protein: CASSLASGGLSTNTQYF. The chain employs TRBV7-9 and TRBJ2-3, with 7 bases matching TRBD1. This CDR3 contains 17 residues. CDR1 and CDR2 from the germline V gene are SEHNR and FQNEAQ (reference sequence). The ends lost 0 bases at V and 7 bases at J; junction bases unmatched: 13.